This T cell receptor beta chain was captured in a study of OX40 agonist ivuxolimab in advanced cancers. General study results and limits: Partial responders dosed at 0.1-3.0 mg/kg displayed clonal expansion ranking among the lowest.

The method was immunoSEQ multiplex PCR; TCRdb's version includes in-frame clones alone and lacks a portion of them. Of 35,000 to 40,000 clones listed, more than 85% are singletons. A word on this clone: Its antigen remains unidentified.

Trimming cost V 6 bases and J 5 bases; bases outside gene matches: 1. This CDR3 has 12 amino acids. CDR1 is SNHLY and CDR2 is FYNNEI in the germline V gene. The chain combines TRBV2 with TRBJ2-7; 10 bases line up with TRBD1. Source: CD4+ or CD8+ T cells sorted from blood, taken in a trial of the OX40 agonist ivuxolimab. This TCR was sampled from an adult with an advanced solid tumor such as melanoma, head and neck, liver or kidney cancer. CDR3 sequence: CASRGQGDEQYF. The DNA of the CDR3 is TGTGCCAGCAGAGGACAGGGGGACGAGCAGTACTTC. The full variable domain, completed using reference TRBV2 and TRBJ2-7, is EPEVTQTPSHQVTQMGQEVILRCVPISNHLYFYWYRQILGQKVEFLVSFYNNEISEKSEIFDDQFSVERPDGSNFTLKIRSTKLEDSAMYFCASRGQGDEQYFGPGTRLTVT.